This T cell receptor beta chain was identified during a study of T cell changes during pregnancy in multiple sclerosis. This CDR3 spans 15 amino acids. Germline lookup yields CDR1 WNHNN and CDR2 SYGVQD (reference sequence). V gave up 4 bases and J gave up 3 bases; unmatched junction bases: 5. This table comes from immunoSEQ multiplex PCR, and its TCRdb copy is limited to in-frame clones, with some not included. The sample yields 35,000 to 45,000 clones, 85% to 95% seen once. The rearrangement uses TRBV10-1 and TRBJ2-1, with 8 bases lining up with TRBD2. The sequence was collected from a female donor with multiple sclerosis, enrolled in a pregnancy study. Specimen: peripheral blood. The CDR3 loop reads CASSVKSGSYNEQFF. The CDR3 DNA follows: TGCGCCAGCAGTGTAAAGAGCGGGAGCTACAATGAGCAGTTCTTC.